Sequencing of this T cell receptor (beta chain) was carried out in a study of T cell clusters in autoimmune cytopenias (dated by TCRdb to between 2018 and 2020). General notes on the study: Healthy donor controls had a mean age of approximately 56 years and a median age of approximately 62 years, with 22 of 43 female. Per sample, TRB sequencing gave a median depth of around 53,000 reads and a median of 2,350 distinct TRB clonotypes. Peripheral blood TRB and IGH repertoires were sequenced in autoimmune cytopenia patients at active disease and during treatment follow-up, alongside healthy, CLL and autoimmune hepatitis controls. The study aimed to test whether autoimmune cytopenia patients carry a disease-specific immune repertoire signature usable as a blood-based biomarker. Controls were 25 age-matched healthy donors for primary cytopenia and roughly 14 age-matched CLL patients for secondary cytopenia. Autoimmune hepatitis repertoires were compared with those of some 25 age- and sex-matched healthy donors. Points the paper makes about the study in general: Approximately 2.9-fold more exclusive TRB clusters were observed in healthy donors than in active autoimmune hepatitis patients, consistent with an autoimmunity-wide signature. The T cell clusters were defined only in silico, and the functional role of the clusters was left to be validated experimentally. In the comparison of secondary cytopenia with CLL, no cluster-lack signature showed up, apparently because the dominant lymphoma-associated repertoire masked the signature. TRB repertoire shifts, with less even repertoires observed in secondary cytopenia and CLL, were mostly attributed to lymphoma bias rather than autoimmunity. GLIPH results suggested that primary autoimmune cytopenia patients were missing physiological T cell clusters, with 50 or so clusters found only in healthy donors compared with more than 15 found only in patients.

Based on frequency, this clonotype is considered medium-sized (0.01 to 0.1%); no count was recorded. Its cognate antigen has yet to be identified. The CDR3 sequence holds 16 residues, the cysteine and phenylalanine included. No DNA is recorded. CDR1 and CDR2, looked up from the germline V gene (reference sequence), are DFQATT and SNEGSKA. Per sample, around 250 ng of peripheral blood genomic DNA, 35,000 to 45,000 genome equivalents, was used for TRB amplification. Multiplex PCR with a touch-down protocol amplified TRB rearrangements, with the TRB-A and TRB-B primer pools combined in a single tube. Two consecutive PCR reactions with Phusion HS II polymerase added Illumina adapters and sample indices to the amplicons. After gel purification with the NucleoSpin Gel and PCR Clean-up kit, the amplicons were quantified by Qubit and checked for quality on an Agilent 2100 Bioanalyzer. Sequencing of the libraries was done on an Illumina MiSeq with 600-cycle, single-indexed, paired-end runs. The authors processed their data as follows. MiXCR version 2.1.12, together with the default MiXCR reference library, was used to align and assemble the TRB reads. A clone was defined by each unique CDR3 nucleotide sequence, and the analysis included only productive sequences with two or more reads. Alpha-parameterized diversity profiles (alpha 0 to 5), including the Shannon (alpha 1) and Simpson (alpha 2) indices, were computed with an R script to assess repertoire diversity. Combinatorial TRB VJ usage was calculated with the tcR package and was compared between cohorts by principal component analysis performed with ade4. TCRbeta CDR3s were clustered with GLIPH on cohort pairs matched by age and read depth, and cluster frequencies were compared by Wilcoxon test. After TCRdb reprocessed the reads, each CDR3 protein sequence was kept as one row, without DNA. None of the V and J calls come from the authors' own analysis; TCRdb made them. The table for this sample lists some 6,700 distinct CDR3 sequences. The ten most abundant clones make up less than 6% of the sample.

These data also formed part of another study, on T cell repertoires in aging, cancer and after chemotherapy. Taken from the second paper: Donors spanned six age groups from 30 or younger to 70 or older, with at least three individuals per group. Healthy donor control TCR repertoires were recorded over several months to years and showed clear clonal overlap across re-sampling. In total, the full dataset held millions of TCR reads. Compared with age-matched healthy donors, untreated patients with either hematological or solid cancers had significantly lower TCR diversity in the blood along with higher clonality. Declining TCR diversity with age in healthy donors was mainly explained by loss of richness; in cancer patients, loss of evenness also contributed. Median generation probability increased over the chemotherapy interval in both cancer cohorts, suggesting repertoire reconstitution through rebound thymic output. It was noted by the authors that conclusions about immunological memory after chemotherapy cannot be drawn from the repertoire data. To examine immunoaging and T cell reconstitution after chemotherapy, the study profiled TCR beta repertoires in peripheral blood from healthy donors and cancer patients. A cohort of 200 to 250 cancer patients (94 with hematological and around 120 with solid cancers) was assembled, and 95 healthy donors were included as a reference group. MiXCR versions 2.12 and 3.0.5 were used to process TRB sequences. Repertoire metrics included Shannon diversity, evenness, clonality (one minus evenness), and alpha-parameterized diversity profiles from alpha 0 to 5. The IGoR algorithm was used to calculate generation probabilities of clones in the paired pre- and post-chemotherapy samples.

Sample: peripheral blood. This chain joins TRBV20-1 to TRBJ2-1; TCRdb lists TRBD2, though no DNA is available to test this call. This clonotype was sampled from a human donor in good health. The CDR3 protein sequence reads: CSAQALAGSSYNEQFF.